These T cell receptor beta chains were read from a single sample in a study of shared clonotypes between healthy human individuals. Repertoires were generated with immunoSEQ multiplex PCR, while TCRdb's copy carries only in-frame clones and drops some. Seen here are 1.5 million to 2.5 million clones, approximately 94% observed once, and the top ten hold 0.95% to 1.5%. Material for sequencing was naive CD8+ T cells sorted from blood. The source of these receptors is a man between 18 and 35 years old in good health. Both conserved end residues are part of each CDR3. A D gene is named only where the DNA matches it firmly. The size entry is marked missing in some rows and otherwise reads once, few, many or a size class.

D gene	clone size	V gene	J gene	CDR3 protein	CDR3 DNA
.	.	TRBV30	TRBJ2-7	CAWSGAKQYF	TGTGCCTGGAGTGGAGCAAAGCAGTACTTC
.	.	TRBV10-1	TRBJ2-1	CASSDSQQNNNEQFF	TGCGCCAGCAGTGATAGCCAGCAAAATAACAATGAGCAGTTCTTC
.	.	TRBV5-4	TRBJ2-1	CASSLAPAYNEQFF	TGTGCCAGCAGCTTGGCCCCAGCTTACAATGAGCAGTTCTTC
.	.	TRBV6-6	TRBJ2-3	CASTINQGTDTQYF	TGTGCCAGCACTATAAACCAGGGCACAGATACGCAGTATTTT
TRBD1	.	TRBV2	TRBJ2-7	CASSQRGQVYEQYF	TGTGCCAGCAGTCAGAGAGGACAGGTCTACGAGCAGTACTTC
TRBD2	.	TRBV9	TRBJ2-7	CASSGISYEQYF	TGTGCCTCTAGCGGGATCTCCTACGAGCAGTACTTC
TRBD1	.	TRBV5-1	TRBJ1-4	CASSLFPGQGMNEKLFF	TGCGCCAGCAGCTTGTTTCCGGGACAGGGTATGAATGAAAAACTGTTTTTT
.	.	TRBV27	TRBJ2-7	CASSGRRSYEQYF	TGTGCCAGCAGTGGTCGGCGGTCCTACGAGCAGTACTTC
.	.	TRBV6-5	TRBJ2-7	CASSYAGTGQPYEQYF	TGTGCCAGCAGTTACGCCGGTACGGGACAACCCTACGAGCAGTACTTC
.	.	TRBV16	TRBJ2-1	CASSQSNNNEQFF	TGTGCCAGCAGCCAATCAAATAACAATGAGCAGTTCTTC
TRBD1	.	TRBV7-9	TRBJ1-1	CASSLGQGASEAFF	TGTGCCAGCAGCTTAGGACAGGGGGCCTCTGAAGCTTTCTTT
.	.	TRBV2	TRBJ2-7	CASSEVRPGNEQYF	TGTGCCAGCAGTGAAGTCCGGCCAGGGAACGAGCAGTACTTC
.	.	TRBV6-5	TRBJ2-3	CASSYEVAADTQYF	TGTGCCAGCAGTTACGAGGTAGCGGCGGATACGCAGTATTTT
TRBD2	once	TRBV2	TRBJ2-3	CASSEELAATDTQYF	TGTGCCAGCAGTGAAGAACTAGCGGCCACAGATACGCAGTATTTT
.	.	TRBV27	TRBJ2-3	CASSLRISVSTDTQYF	TGTGCCAGCAGTTTAAGAATTAGCGTAAGCACAGATACGCAGTATTTT
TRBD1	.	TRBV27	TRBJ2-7	CASSPQTVQGLGYEQYF	TGTGCCAGCAGTCCGCAAACGGTACAGGGGCTTGGGTACGAGCAGTACTTC
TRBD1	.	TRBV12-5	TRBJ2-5	CASGSDDGTGILETQYF	TGTGCTAGTGGTTCTGACGACGGGACAGGGATTCTAGAGACCCAGTACTTC
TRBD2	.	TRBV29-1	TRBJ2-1	CSVEDWKKGTSGFNEQFF	TGCAGCGTTGAAGACTGGAAGAAGGGGACTAGCGGGTTCAATGAGCAGTTCTTC
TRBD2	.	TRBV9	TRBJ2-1	CASSSNPHSGGRDYNEQFF	TGTGCCAGCAGCTCCAACCCCCACTCAGGCGGGAGGGACTACAATGAGCAGTTCTTC
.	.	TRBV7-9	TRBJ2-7	CASKRDYEQYF	TGTGCCAGCAAAAGAGACTACGAGCAGTACTTC
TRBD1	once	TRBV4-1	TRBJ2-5	CASSQETGVTWETQYF	TGCGCCAGCAGCCAAGAGACAGGGGTAACGTGGGAGACCCAGTACTTC
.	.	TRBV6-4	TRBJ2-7	CASVRTTEYF	TGTGCCAGTGTTCGGACCACAGAGTACTTC
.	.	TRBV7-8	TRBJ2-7	CASSPPDSAYEQYF	TGTGCCAGCAGTCCCCCAGATAGTGCCTACGAGCAGTACTTC
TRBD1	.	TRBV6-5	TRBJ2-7	CASSYWAGTGIYEQYF	TGTGCCAGCAGTTACTGGGCCGGGACAGGCATTTACGAGCAGTACTTC
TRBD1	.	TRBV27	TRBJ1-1	CASGEGQGGAEAFF	TGTGCCAGCGGGGAGGGACAGGGGGGCGCTGAAGCTTTCTTT
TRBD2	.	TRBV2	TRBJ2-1	CASSPGLAGGPSNNEQFF	TGTGCCAGCAGCCCGGGACTAGCGGGAGGGCCCTCAAACAATGAGCAGTTCTTC
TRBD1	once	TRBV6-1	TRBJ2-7	CASSEEQGAYEQYF	TGTGCCAGCAGTGAAGAACAGGGGGCCTACGAGCAGTACTTC
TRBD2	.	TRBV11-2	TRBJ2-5	CASSLDPGGETQYF	TGTGCCAGCAGCTTAGATCCGGGAGGAGAGACCCAGTACTTC
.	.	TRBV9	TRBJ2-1	CASSVGPINEQFF	TGTGCCAGCAGCGTAGGACCGATCAATGAGCAGTTCTTC
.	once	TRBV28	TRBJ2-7	CASSLLEGSAYEQYF	TGTGCCAGCAGTCTCCTTGAGGGGAGTGCCTACGAGCAGTACTTC
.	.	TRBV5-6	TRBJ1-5	CASSFSTEGQPQHF	TGTGCCAGCAGCTTCAGTACGGAGGGTCAGCCCCAGCATTTT
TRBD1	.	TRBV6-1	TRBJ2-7	CASTGTAYEQYF	TGTGCCAGTACCGGGACAGCCTACGAGCAGTACTTC
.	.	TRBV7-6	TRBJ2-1	CASSPRTAYNEQFF	TGTGCCAGCAGCCCTAGGACAGCCTACAATGAGCAGTTCTTC
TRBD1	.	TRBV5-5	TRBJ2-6	CASSPAPGQGPGANVLTF	TGTGCCAGCAGCCCGGCTCCGGGACAGGGACCTGGGGCCAACGTCCTGACTTTC
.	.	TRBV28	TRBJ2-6	CASSLVGAGANVLTF	TGTGCCAGCAGTTTAGTGGGAGCCGGGGCCAACGTCCTGACTTTC
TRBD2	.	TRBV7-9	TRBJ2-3	CASSPHGGGRVDTQYF	TGTGCCAGCAGCCCACACGGCGGGGGGAGGGTAGATACGCAGTATTTT
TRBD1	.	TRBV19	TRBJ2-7	CASSVTGTAHEQYF	TGTGCCAGTAGTGTAACCGGGACAGCGCACGAGCAGTACTTC
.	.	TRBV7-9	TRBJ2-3	CASSLDTTDTQYF	TGTGCCAGCAGCCTGGACACCACAGATACGCAGTATTTT
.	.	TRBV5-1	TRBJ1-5	CASSLAGGSNQPQHF	TGCGCCAGCAGCTTGGCCGGGGGATCCAATCAGCCCCAGCATTTT
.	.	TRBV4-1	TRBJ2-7	CASSLGKGGTYEQYF	TGCGCCAGCAGCCTAGGAAAGGGTGGCACCTACGAGCAGTACTTC
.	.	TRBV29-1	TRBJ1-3	CSVDFGNTIYF	TGCAGCGTGGACTTTGGAAACACCATATATTTT
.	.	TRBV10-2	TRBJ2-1	CASSLGLNEQFF	TGCGCCAGCAGCCTAGGTTTGAATGAGCAGTTCTTC
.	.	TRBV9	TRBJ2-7	CASSEGRTNDEQYF	TGTGCCAGCAGCGAAGGACGGACTAACGACGAGCAGTACTTC
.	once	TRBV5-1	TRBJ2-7	CASSLAQGVSEQYF	TGCGCCAGCAGCTTGGCCCAGGGCGTGAGCGAGCAGTACTTC
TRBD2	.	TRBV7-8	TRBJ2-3	CASSPMAGDTDTQYF	TGTGCCAGCAGCCCCATGGCGGGGGACACAGATACGCAGTATTTT
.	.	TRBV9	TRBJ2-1	CASSSRRADNEQFF	TGTGCCAGCAGCTCCAGACGTGCAGACAATGAGCAGTTCTTC
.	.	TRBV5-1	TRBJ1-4	CASSPEGGSEKLFF	TGCGCCAGCAGCCCGGAGGGGGGGAGTGAAAAACTGTTTTTT
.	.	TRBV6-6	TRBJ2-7	CASSYSNRETYEQYF	TGTGCCAGCAGTTACTCGAACAGGGAAACCTACGAGCAGTACTTC
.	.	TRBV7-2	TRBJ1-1	CASSWRGTEAFF	TGTGCCAGCAGCTGGCGAGGGACTGAAGCTTTCTTT
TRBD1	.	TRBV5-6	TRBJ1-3	CASSPRDRGATGNTIYF	TGTGCCAGCAGCCCTCGTGACAGGGGGGCAACTGGAAACACCATATATTTT
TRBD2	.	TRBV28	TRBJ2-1	CASSTSSERGTPPYNEQFF	TGTGCCAGCAGTACCTCCTCGGAGCGGGGGACCCCCCCCTACAATGAGCAGTTCTTC
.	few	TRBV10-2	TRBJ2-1	CASSGGSYNEQFF	TGCGCCAGCAGCGGGGGCTCCTACAATGAGCAGTTCTTC
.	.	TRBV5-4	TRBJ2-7	CASSLFPSYEQYF	TGTGCCAGCAGCTTGTTCCCCTCCTACGAGCAGTACTTC
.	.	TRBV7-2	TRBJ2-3	CASGYLDTQYF	TGTGCCAGCGGCTACTTGGATACGCAGTATTTT
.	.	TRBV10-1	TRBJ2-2	CASSEFHGANTGELFF	TGCGCCAGCAGTGAGTTCCACGGAGCGAACACCGGGGAGCTGTTTTTT
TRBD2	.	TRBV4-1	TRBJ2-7	CASSQMLGLAVYEQYF	TGCGCCAGCAGCCAAATGTTGGGACTAGCGGTCTACGAGCAGTACTTC
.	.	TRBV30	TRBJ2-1	CAWTDGAVYNEQFF	TGTGCCTGGACGGACGGGGCCGTCTACAATGAGCAGTTCTTC
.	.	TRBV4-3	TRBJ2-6	CASRGAGANVLTF	TGCGCCAGCCGAGGGGCTGGGGCCAACGTCCTGACTTTC
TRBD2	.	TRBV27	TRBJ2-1	CASSYSAGEDYNEQFF	TGTGCCAGCAGTTACTCAGCGGGGGAGGACTACAATGAGCAGTTCTTC